These T cell receptor beta chains were read from a single sample in a study of patients and donors after allogeneic stem cell transplantation. TCRdb recomputed calls from the RT-PCR reads with MiXCR, one row per CDR3 protein. The sample consists of 400,000 to 500,000 distinct CDR3 sequences, roughly 17% of them appearing once. The sequencing sample was made of blood, either unsorted or a sorted T cell fraction (not recorded which). Source of these receptors: a human donor who was either an allogeneic HSCT recipient or a stem cell or donor lymphocyte infusion donor (not recorded which). It is not recorded whose cells these are; they may come from a transplant donor. Each CDR3 is given with its conserved first and last residue. D genes are given only for firm matches. Clone size, where shown, is once, few, many, or a class for clones that have expanded.

j_call d_call v_call clone_size cdr3_aa cdr3_nt
TRBJ2-7 TRBD1 TRBV15 few CATSKAGQALYEQYF TGTGCCACCAGCAAGGCCGGACAGGCCCTCTACGAGCAGTACTTC
TRBJ2-7 - TRBV5-1 - CASSLETAVGEQYF TGCGCCAGCAGCTTGGAAACGGCCGTTGGGGAGCAGTACTTC
TRBJ2-5 TRBD2 TRBV5-1 many CASSLDTSGGGETQYF TGCGCCAGCAGCTTGGACACTAGCGGGGGGGGCGAGACCCAGTACTTC
TRBJ1-1 TRBD1 TRBV9 - CASSAPGQGARTEAFF TGTGCCAGCAGCGCTCCGGGACAGGGGGCTCGGACTGAAGCTTTCTTT
TRBJ2-2 TRBD2 TRBV28 many CASSLVGLAGNTGELFF TGTGCCAGCAGTTTAGTCGGACTAGCGGGGAACACCGGGGAGCTGTTTTTT
TRBJ1-2 - TRBV2 few CASSRAAGYTF TGTGCCAGCAGTAGGGCAGCGGGCTACACCTTC
TRBJ1-1 - TRBV7-9 few CASSRAGGQGTEAFF TGTGCCAGCAGTAGGGCCGGGGGGCAGGGTACTGAAGCTTTCTTT
TRBJ1-1 - TRBV18 many CASSPRVNTEAFF TGTGCCAGCTCACCGCGGGTGAACACTGAAGCTTTCTTT
TRBJ2-3 - TRBV24-1 few CATSDLTPDTQYF TGTGCCACCAGTGATTTAACCCCCGATACGCAGTATTTT
TRBJ1-2 TRBD1 TRBV29-1 few CSVRTGGNYYGYTF TGCAGCGTACGGACAGGGGGCAACTACTATGGCTACACCTTC
TRBJ2-5 TRBD1 TRBV29-1 - CSARDRGTVTQYF TGCAGCGCCCGGGACAGGGGCACGGTGACCCAGTACTTC
TRBJ2-1 TRBD2 TRBV11-2 few CASSSRPRPGTRYNEQFF TGTGCCAGCAGCTCGCGCCCTCGACCCGGGACTAGGTACAATGAGCAGTTCTTC
TRBJ2-1 - TRBV7-2 few CASSLGLGPNEQFF TGTGCCAGCAGCTTAGGGCTGGGTCCCAATGAGCAGTTCTTC
TRBJ1-2 - TRBV29-1 few CSVEREYGYTF TGCAGCGTTGAGCGGGAGTATGGCTACACCTTC
TRBJ2-1 - TRBV25-1 few CASSEPPRGNEQFF TGTGCCAGCAGTGAACCTCCAAGGGGCAATGAGCAGTTCTTC
TRBJ2-3 TRBD2 TRBV4-3 many CASSQGPLAGGTDTQYF TGCGCCAGCAGCCAAGGCCCATTAGCGGGGGGCACAGATACGCAGTATTTT
TRBJ1-6 TRBD1 TRBV20-1 - CSARGSGTEFHF TGCAGTGCTAGAGGATCCGGGACAGAGTTCCACTTT
TRBJ1-1 - TRBV14 - CASSQGGRTPRGTEAFF TGTGCCAGCAGCCAAGGAGGACGGACCCCCCGAGGCACTGAAGCTTTCTTT
TRBJ2-1 TRBD2 TRBV15 - CATSRDWEAGDPNEQFF TGTGCCACCAGCAGAGATTGGGAAGCGGGAGACCCCAATGAGCAGTTCTTC
TRBJ2-3 TRBD2 TRBV4-1 - CASSQESTSGWDTQYF TGCGCCAGCAGCCAAGAGAGTACTAGCGGGTGGGATACGCAGTATTTT
TRBJ2-4 - TRBV18 - CASSPLGVGAKNIQYF TGTGCCAGCTCACCACTAGGGGTCGGAGCCAAAAACATTCAGTACTTC
TRBJ1-1 - TRBV9 - CASSGEGDTEAFF TGTGCCAGCAGCGGGGAAGGGGACACTGAAGCTTTCTTT
TRBJ2-5 TRBD1 TRBV5-1 few CASSLTGGMGETQYF TGCGCCAGCAGCTTGACAGGGGGCATGGGAGAGACCCAGTACTTC
TRBJ2-1 - TRBV18 few CASSPAREQFF TGTGCCAGCTCACCCGCAAGGGAGCAGTTCTTC